Listed here are 17 T cell receptor beta chains from one sample, sequenced in a study of cytomegalovirus exposure and HLA in healthy donors. The PCR had 60 Vbeta and 13 Jbeta primers. Libraries were prepared by immunoSEQ multiplex PCR; TCRdb keeps only in-frame clonotypes and omits some of them. The sample lists under 200,000 clones; around three quarters were seen once. Sequenced sample: PBMCs. These receptors were collected from a woman aged 50 to 60 in good health and CMV-seropositive.

The rearrangement links TRBV11-2 to TRBJ2-7; 10 nucleotides agree with TRBD2. CDR1 and CDR2 from the germline V gene are SGHAT and FQNNGV. CDR3 length: 14 residues. V was pared by 6 bases and J by 9 bases, with 11 bases of the junction left unmatched. The CDR3 nucleotides read TGTGCCAGCAGTAGGACTAGCGGAGCTCCGGGGCAGTACTTC. Its protein product is CASSRTSGAPGQYF.

The genes are TRBV7-2 and TRBJ2-1; 10 bases agree with TRBD1. CDR1 is SGHTA and CDR2 is FQGNSA in the germline V gene. After removal of 4 bases from V and 5 bases from J, the junction contained 8 bases not matched to a gene. The length of the CDR3 is 16 residues. CDR3 DNA sequence: TGTGCCAGCAGCTCCCCTCGGGGACAGGGGAACAATGAGCAGTTCTTC. It yields the protein CASSSPRGQGNNEQFF.

The rearrangement uses TRBV7-8 and TRBJ1-5; D is unclear. The ends were cut back, 5 bases at V and 7 bases at J, with 9 bases in the middle. The CDR3 loop spans 12 amino acids. CDR1 is SGHVS and CDR2 is FQNEAQ in the germline V gene. Written as DNA, the CDR3 is TGTGCCAGCAGCGATCCGCGGCAGCCCCAGCATTTT. It specifies CASSDPRQPQHF. Variable domain in full (rest from reference TRBV7-8 and TRBJ1-5): GAGVSQSPRYKVAKRGQDVALRCDPISGHVSLFWYQQALGQGPEFLTYFQNEAQLDKSGLPSDRFFAERPEGSVSTLKIQRTQQEDSAVYLCASSDPRQPQHFGDGTRLSIL.

This clone was picked up a small number of times. The V gene is TRBV4-2, the J gene TRBJ1-2; tentative D call: TRBD1 (5 bases). V gave up 0 bases and J gave up 14 bases, with 25 bases separating them. The CDR3 has 16 amino acids. Germline-derived CDR1 and CDR2 are LGHNA and YNFKEQ. The CDR3 spells CASSQDYPPRSGWITF. In DNA form, the CDR3 reads TGTGCCAGCAGCCAAGACTACCCTCCTCGTTCAGGGTGGATTACCTTC.

The chain uses TRBV2 and TRBJ2-1; D perhaps matches TRBD1 (5 bases). The CDR3 covers 16 residues. V lost 4 bases to trimming and J lost 4 bases, with 17 bases between them. Germline values: CDR1 SNHLY, CDR2 FYNNEI. The CDR3 spells CASSVRGRTVYNEQFF. The CDR3 DNA reads as TGTGCCAGCAGTGTTAGGGGCAGGACCGTTTACAATGAGCAGTTCTTC.

V and J are TRBV4-3 and TRBJ2-7; D gene unclear. The V end was cut by 2 bases, the J end by 3 bases, with 14 bases between. CDR1 is LGHNA and CDR2 is YSLEER in the germline V gene. This CDR3 has 15 amino acids. The CDR3 region is CASSQTLGDLYEQYF. Written as DNA, the CDR3 is TGCGCCAGCAGCCAAACTCTAGGCGACCTCTACGAGCAGTACTTC.

The chain employs TRBV7-9 and TRBJ1-2, with 8 bases matching TRBD1. The J segment lost 8 bases and the V segment lost 5 bases, leaving 13 bases of the junction unmatched. Looked up from germline, CDR1 is SEHNR and CDR2 is FQNEAQ (reference sequence). This CDR3 spans 15 amino acids. In DNA, the CDR3 is TGTGCCAGCAGCGAGGGATTGACAGGGGTTTACGGCTACACCTTC. This encodes CASSEGLTGVYGYTF.

The CDR3 nucleotides are TGTGCCAGCAGCTTAAAGCGGGGGGGCCCAGATACGCAGTATTTT. It codes for CASSLKRGGPDTQYF. This chain links TRBV7-2 with TRBJ2-3; 10 nucleotides align to TRBD2. The CDR3 is made up of 15 amino acids. Germline assignment: CDR1 SGHTA and CDR2 FQGNSA. With 2 bases clipped from V and 4 bases from J, the junction kept 3 bases outside the gene matches.

The chain couples TRBV9 to TRBJ2-1; D perhaps matches TRBD1 (6 bases). CDR1 and CDR2 from the germline V gene are SGDLS and YYNGEE. The CDR3 contains 13 residues. V dropped 6 bases and J dropped 9 bases, with 16 bases sitting between them. Here the CDR3 DNA reads TGTGCCAGCACCTCGAGGGGGTTACCTGAGCAGTTCTTC. Translating it yields CASTSRGLPEQFF.

This clone was detected a few times. The chain couples TRBV18 to TRBJ1-1; no clear D. Trimming shortened V by 0 bases and J by 1 base, and 12 bases separated the two germline ends. The CDR3 is made up of 16 amino acids. CDR1 KGHSH and CDR2 LQKENI come from the germline V gene. CDR3: CASSPPGIPTNTEAFF. Written as DNA, the CDR3 is TGTGCCAGCTCACCACCGGGCATACCTACGAACACTGAAGCTTTCTTT.

The chain carries TRBV28 and TRBJ1-5; 8 nucleotides line up with TRBD1. This CDR3 spans 13 amino acids. Germline trimming cut 8 bases from V and 7 bases from J; bases unmatched to any gene: 7. Per germline, CDR1 MDHEN and CDR2 SYDVKM. CDR3 in DNA: TGTGCCAGCGAACAGGGGGGCGGGCAGCCCCAGCATTTT. Translating it yields CASEQGGGQPQHF.

The chain is built from TRBV2 and TRBJ2-5; tentatively, D is TRBD1 (6 bases). TRBJ2-7 matches the DNA end more closely, so the J call is doubtful. This CDR3 contains 15 residues. Germline V gene lookup returns CDR1 SNHLY and CDR2 FYNNEI. As DNA, the CDR3 is TGTGCCAGCAGCTTGGACAGCGATTTCTACTACGAGCAGTACTTC. Encoded protein: CASSLDSDFYYEQYF.

This chain uses TRBV15 with TRBJ2-7, with D unresolved. This CDR3 is built from 15 residues. Trimming pared 0 bases from V and 2 bases from J, leaving 11 bases between. Germline CDR1 reads LNHNV; CDR2 reads YYDKDF (reference sequence). CDR3 DNA: TGTGCCACCAGCAGAGACCGCACGGTAACCTACGAGCAGTACTTC. This translates into CATSRDRTVTYEQYF.

This sequence joins TRBV7-9 and TRBJ2-2; D is possibly TRBD1 (6 bases). Germline V gene data show CDR1 as SEHNR and CDR2 as FQNEAQ (reference sequence). The CDR3 contains 14 residues. V lost 3 bases and J lost 2, with 7 bases in between. The CDR3 DNA reads TGTGCCAGCAGCTTGGACAGTAACACCGGGGAGCTGTTTTTT. This gives the protein CASSLDSNTGELFF.

V gene TRBV10-3 combines with J gene TRBJ1-2; D unresolved. Germline CDR1 is ENHRY and CDR2 is SYGVKD. The CDR3 has 13 amino acids. V lost 4 bases to trimming and J lost 6 bases, with 12 bases between them. The CDR3 protein is CAISGTARDGYTF. CDR3 nucleotide sequence: TGTGCCATCAGTGGTACGGCGCGGGATGGCTACACCTTC.

This chain links TRBV5-4 with TRBJ1-2; tentative D call: TRBD1 (6 bases). The CDR3 has 16 residues. V was shortened by 4 bases and J by 1 base, with 17 bases between the two germline ends. The germline V gene encodes CDR1 SGHNT and CDR2 YYREEE (reference sequence). The CDR3 region is CASSPSRTDLNYGYTF. DNA for the CDR3: TGTGCCAGCAGCCCTTCCAGGACAGACCTTAACTATGGCTACACCTTC. The whole variable domain, filled in from reference TRBV5-4 and TRBJ1-2, reads ETGVTQSPTHLIKTRGQQVTLRCSSQSGHNTVSWYQQALGQGPQFIFQYYREEENGRGNFPPRFSGLQFPNYSSELNVNALELDDSALYLCASSPSRTDLNYGYTFGSGTRLTVV.

V is TRBV19 and J is TRBJ2-2, with D perhaps matching TRBD1 (6 bases). The CDR3 contains 13 residues. The germline V gene encodes CDR1 LNHDA and CDR2 SQIVND (reference sequence). Trimming removed 3 bases from V and 6 bases from J, with 8 bases in between. The CDR3, as DNA: TGTGCCAGTAGTATCCGGACAGCCGGGGAGCTGTTTTTT. Translation: CASSIRTAGELFF. The whole variable domain, filled in from reference TRBV19 and TRBJ2-2, reads DGGITQSPKYLFRKEGQNVTLSCEQNLNHDAMYWYRQDPGQGLRLIYYSQIVNDFQKGDIAEGYSVSREKKESFPLTVTSAQKNPTAFYLCASSIRTAGELFFGEGSRLTVL.